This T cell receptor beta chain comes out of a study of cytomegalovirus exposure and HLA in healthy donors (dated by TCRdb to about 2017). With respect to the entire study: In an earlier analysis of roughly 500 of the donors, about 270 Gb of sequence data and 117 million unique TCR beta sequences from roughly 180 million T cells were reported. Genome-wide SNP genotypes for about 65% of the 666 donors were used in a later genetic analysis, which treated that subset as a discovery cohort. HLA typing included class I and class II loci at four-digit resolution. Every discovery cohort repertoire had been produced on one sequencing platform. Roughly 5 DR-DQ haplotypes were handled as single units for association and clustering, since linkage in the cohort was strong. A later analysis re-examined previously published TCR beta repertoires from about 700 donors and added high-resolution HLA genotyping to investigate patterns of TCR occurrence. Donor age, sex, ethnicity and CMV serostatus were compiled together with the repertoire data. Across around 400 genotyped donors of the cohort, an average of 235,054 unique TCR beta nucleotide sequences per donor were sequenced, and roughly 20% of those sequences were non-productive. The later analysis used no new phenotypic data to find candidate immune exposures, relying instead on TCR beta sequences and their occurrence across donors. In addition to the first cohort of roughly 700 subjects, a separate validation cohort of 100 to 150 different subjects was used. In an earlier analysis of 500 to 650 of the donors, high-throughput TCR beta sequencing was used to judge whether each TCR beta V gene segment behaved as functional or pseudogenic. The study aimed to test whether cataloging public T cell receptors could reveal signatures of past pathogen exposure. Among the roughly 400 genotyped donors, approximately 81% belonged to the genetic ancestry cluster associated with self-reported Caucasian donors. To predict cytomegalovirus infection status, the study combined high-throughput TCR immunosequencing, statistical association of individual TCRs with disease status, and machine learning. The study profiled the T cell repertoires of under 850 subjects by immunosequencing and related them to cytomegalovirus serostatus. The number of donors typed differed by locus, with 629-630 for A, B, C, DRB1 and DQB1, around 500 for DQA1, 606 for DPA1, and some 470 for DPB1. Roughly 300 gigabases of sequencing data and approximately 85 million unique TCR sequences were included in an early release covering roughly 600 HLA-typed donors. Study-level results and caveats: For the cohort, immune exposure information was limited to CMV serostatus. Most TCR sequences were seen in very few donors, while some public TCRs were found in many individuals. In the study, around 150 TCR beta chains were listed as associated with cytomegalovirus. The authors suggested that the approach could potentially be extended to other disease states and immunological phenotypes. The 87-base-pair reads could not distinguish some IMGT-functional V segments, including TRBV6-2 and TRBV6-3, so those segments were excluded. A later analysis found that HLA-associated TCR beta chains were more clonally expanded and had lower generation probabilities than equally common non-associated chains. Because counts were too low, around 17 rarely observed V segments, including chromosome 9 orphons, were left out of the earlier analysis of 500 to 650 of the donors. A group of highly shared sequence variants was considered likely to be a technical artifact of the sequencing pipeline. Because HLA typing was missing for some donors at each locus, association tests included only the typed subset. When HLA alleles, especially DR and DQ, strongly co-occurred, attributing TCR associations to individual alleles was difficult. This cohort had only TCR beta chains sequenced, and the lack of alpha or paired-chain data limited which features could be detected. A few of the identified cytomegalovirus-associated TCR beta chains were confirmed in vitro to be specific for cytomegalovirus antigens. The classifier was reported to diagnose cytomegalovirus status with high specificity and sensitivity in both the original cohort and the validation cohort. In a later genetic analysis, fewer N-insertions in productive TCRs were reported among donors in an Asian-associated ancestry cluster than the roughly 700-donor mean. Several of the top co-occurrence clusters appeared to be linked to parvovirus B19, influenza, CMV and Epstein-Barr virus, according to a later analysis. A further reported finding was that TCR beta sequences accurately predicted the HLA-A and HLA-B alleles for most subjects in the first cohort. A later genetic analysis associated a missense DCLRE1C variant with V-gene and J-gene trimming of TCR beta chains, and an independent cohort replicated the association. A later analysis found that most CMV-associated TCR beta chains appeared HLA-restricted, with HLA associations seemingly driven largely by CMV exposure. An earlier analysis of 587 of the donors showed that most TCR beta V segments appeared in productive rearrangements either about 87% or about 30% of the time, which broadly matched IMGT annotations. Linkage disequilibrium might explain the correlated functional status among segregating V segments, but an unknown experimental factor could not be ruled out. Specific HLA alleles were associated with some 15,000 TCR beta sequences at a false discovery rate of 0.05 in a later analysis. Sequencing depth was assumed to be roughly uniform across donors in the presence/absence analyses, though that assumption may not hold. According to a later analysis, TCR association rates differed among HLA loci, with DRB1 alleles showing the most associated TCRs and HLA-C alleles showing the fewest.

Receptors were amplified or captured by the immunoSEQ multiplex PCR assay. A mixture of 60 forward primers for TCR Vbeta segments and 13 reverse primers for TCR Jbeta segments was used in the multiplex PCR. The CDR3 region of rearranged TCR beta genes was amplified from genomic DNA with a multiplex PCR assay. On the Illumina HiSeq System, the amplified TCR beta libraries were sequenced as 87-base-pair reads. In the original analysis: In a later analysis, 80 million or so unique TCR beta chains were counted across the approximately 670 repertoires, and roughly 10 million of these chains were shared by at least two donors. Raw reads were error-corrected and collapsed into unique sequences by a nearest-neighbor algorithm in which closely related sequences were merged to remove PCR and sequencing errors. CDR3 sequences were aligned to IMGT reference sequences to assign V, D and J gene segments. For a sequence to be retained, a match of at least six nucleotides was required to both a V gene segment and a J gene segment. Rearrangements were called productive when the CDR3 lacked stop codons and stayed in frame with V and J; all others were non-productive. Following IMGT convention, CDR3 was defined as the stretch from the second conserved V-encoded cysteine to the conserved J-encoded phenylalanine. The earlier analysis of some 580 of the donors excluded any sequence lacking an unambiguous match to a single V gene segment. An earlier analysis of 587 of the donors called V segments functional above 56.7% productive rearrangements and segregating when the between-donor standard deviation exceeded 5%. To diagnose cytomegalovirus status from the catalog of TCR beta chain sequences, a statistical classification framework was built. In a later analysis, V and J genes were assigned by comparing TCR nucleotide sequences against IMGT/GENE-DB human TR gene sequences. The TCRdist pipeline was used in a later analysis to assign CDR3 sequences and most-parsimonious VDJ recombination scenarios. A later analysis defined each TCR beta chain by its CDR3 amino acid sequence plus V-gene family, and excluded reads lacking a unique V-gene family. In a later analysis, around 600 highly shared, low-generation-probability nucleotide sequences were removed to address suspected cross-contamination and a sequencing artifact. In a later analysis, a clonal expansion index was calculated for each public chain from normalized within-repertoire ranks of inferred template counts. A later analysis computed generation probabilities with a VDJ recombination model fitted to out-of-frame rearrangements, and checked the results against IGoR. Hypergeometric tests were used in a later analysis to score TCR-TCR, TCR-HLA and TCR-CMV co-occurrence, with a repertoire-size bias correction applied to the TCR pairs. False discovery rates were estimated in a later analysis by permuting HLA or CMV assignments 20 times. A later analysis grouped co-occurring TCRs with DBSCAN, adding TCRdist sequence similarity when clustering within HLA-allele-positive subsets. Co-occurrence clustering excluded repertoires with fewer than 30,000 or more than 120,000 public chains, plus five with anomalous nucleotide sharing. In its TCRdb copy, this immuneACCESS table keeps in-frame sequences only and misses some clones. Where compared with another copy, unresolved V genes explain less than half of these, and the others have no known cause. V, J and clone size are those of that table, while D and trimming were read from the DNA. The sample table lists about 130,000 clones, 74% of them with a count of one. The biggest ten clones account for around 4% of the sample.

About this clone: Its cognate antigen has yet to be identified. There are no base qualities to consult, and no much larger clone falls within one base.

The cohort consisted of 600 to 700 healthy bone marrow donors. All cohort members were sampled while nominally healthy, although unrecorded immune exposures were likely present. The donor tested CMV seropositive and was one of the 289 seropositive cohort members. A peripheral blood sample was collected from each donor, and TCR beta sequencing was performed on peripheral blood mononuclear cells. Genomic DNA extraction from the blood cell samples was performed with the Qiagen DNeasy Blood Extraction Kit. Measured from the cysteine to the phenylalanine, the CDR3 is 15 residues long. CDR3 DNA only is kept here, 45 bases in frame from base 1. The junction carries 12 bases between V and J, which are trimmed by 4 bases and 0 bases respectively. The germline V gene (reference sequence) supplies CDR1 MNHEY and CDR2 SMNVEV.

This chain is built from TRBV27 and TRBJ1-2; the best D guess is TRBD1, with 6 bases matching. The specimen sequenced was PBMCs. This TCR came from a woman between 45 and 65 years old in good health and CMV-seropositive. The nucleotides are TGTGCCAGCAGTTATCTGAGGACAGCTAACTATGGCTACACCTTC. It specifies CASSYLRTANYGYTF.